One sample yielded the 12 T cell receptor beta chains listed below, sequenced in a study of T cells in Graves' hyperthyroidism and ophthalmopathy. It was RNA transcripts that yielded the amplified TCR beta CDR3 regions. During a first-round RT-PCR of the TCR CDR3, the HTBI primer set was used. Using its own MiXCR run on the multiplex PCR reads, TCRdb lists one record per CDR3 protein. The table lists 300,000 to 400,000 distinct CDR3 sequences, 20% to 25% of them singletons, with around 50% in the top ten. The sample comprised blood. All receptors derive from a woman between 45 and 60 years old with Graves' hyperthyroidism.

The CDR3 DNA reads as TGCAGTGCTAGAGAGGGAGGGGCGTCGGGCTACACCTTC. Amino acids: CSAREGGASGYTF. The rearrangement uses TRBV20-1 and TRBJ1-2; TRBD1 might be the D (5 bases). With 0 bases removed from V and 8 bases from J, the gap between germline ends came to 13 bases. The CDR3 contains 13 residues. Germline V gene lookup returns CDR1 DFQATT and CDR2 SNEGSKA (reference sequence).

The rearrangement uses TRBV5-1 and TRBJ1-6; D not resolved. The CDR3 runs 14 residues. Trimming shortened V by 0 bases and J by 10 bases, and 11 bases separated the two germline ends. The germline V gene has CDR1 SGHRS and CDR2 YFSETQ. CDR3: CASSLAGLGSPLHF. The CDR3 nucleotides read TGCGCCAGCAGCTTGGCTGGCCTGGGGTCACCCCTCCACTTT.

This clonotype was counted many times. V and J are TRBV6-1 and TRBJ2-7; TRBD2 aligns across 8 bases. Losses at the gene ends were 3 bases for V and 3 bases for J; bases not matched to a gene: 7. The CDR3 has 15 amino acids. Germline CDR1 and CDR2: MNHNS and SASEGT. DNA of the CDR3: TGTGCCAGCAGTGAGTCCAGCGGGAGCCTCTACGAGCAGTACTTC. It translates to CASSESSGSLYEQYF.

J is TRBJ2-1 and V is TRBV29-1; 7 bases are shared with TRBD2. This CDR3 has 11 residues. J gave up 8 bases and V 7 bases, and 5 bases lay outside the gene matches. CDR1 and CDR2 from the germline V gene are SQVTM and ANQGSEA. The chain's CDR3 is CSDTGRDEQFF. Here the CDR3 DNA reads TGCAGCGACACTGGGAGGGATGAGCAGTTCTTC.

This clonotype turned up a few times. The V and J genes are TRBV2 and TRBJ2-2; no firm D call. The V end lost 2 bases, the J end lost 4 bases, and 11 bases lay between the germline ends. The CDR3 runs to 15 residues. Germline CDR1 is SNHLY and CDR2 is FYNNEI. The CDR3 DNA sequence: TGTGCCAGCAGTGAAAATCGGGTTGGCACCGGGGAGCTGTTTTTT. Residues: CASSENRVGTGELFF. The entire variable domain, with the rest obtained from reference TRBV2 and TRBJ2-2, is as follows: EPEVTQTPSHQVTQMGQEVILRCVPISNHLYFYWYRQILGQKVEFLVSFYNNEISEKSEIFDDQFSVERPDGSNFTLKIRSTKLEDSAMYFCASSENRVGTGELFFGEGSRLTVL.

This clonotype was recorded many times. The genes are TRBV5-1 and TRBJ2-7; tentatively, D is TRBD1 (5 bases). CDR1 is SGHRS, CDR2 YFSETQ, per germline. Trimming took off 1 base at V and 2 bases at J, with 10 bases between the two ends. The CDR3 is 14 residues long. CDR3 loop: CASSLRGSPYEQYF. CDR3 coding DNA: TGCGCCAGCAGCTTGAGGGGATCCCCCTACGAGCAGTACTTC. The full variable domain, completed using reference TRBV5-1 and TRBJ2-7, is KAGVTQTPRYLIKTRGQQVTLSCSPISGHRSVSWYQQTPGQGLQFLFEYFSETQRNKGNFPGRFSGRQFSNSRSEMNVSTLELGDSALYLCASSLRGSPYEQYFGPGTRLTVT.

Details on this clonotype: Just one base apart from a much larger clone, this may be a read error. The rearrangement links TRBV6-1 to TRBJ2-3; TRBD2 matches 8 bases. This CDR3 comprises 15 residues. V dropped 1 base and J dropped 1; count of bases not matched to a gene: 1. Germline CDR1 reads MNHNS; CDR2 reads SASEGT. CDR3 residues: CASSEEAGGTDTQYF. As DNA, the CDR3 is TGTGCCAGCAGTGAAGAAGCGGGGGGCACAGATACGCAGTATTTT.

CDR3 nucleotides: TGTGCCAGCAGTTTTGACAGGGCCAAGACCCAGTACTTC. Translating gives CASSFDRAKTQYF. This chain joins TRBV12-3 or TRBV12-4 and TRBJ2-5, with 7 bases aligning to TRBD1. V shed 3 bases, J shed 6 bases, and the junction held 4 bases outside the gene matches. The length of the CDR3 is 13 residues.

The table lists this clonotype with many counts. The rearrangement links TRBV2 to TRBJ2-2; D is uncertain. CDR3 length equals 14 residues. Per the germline V gene, CDR1 is SNHLY and CDR2 is FYNNEI. V dropped 4 bases and J dropped 0 bases, with 6 bases sitting between them. CDR3 nucleotides: TGTGCCAGCAGTGGGCAGGCGAACACCGGGGAGCTGTTTTTT. Translation: CASSGQANTGELFF.

This clonotype was seen at least ten times. CDR3 sequence reads: CSVDFLGRGNNEQFF. In nucleotides, the CDR3 is TGCAGCGTTGATTTCTTGGGCAGGGGTAACAATGAGCAGTTCTTC. The chain couples TRBV29-1 to TRBJ2-1, with TRBD1 as a possible D gene (6 bases). The germline V and J ends were trimmed by 3 bases and 5 bases, with 17 bases remaining between them. The CDR3 loop spans 15 amino acids. CDR1 and CDR2 (germline): SQVTM, ANQGSEA.

The rearrangement uses TRBV2 and TRBJ2-7; TRBD1 might be the D (6 bases). Trimming removed 9 bases at V and 0 bases at J, with 12 bases between. There are 13 residues in the CDR3. CDR1 is SNHLY, CDR2 FYNNEI, per germline. The CDR3 DNA follows: TGTGCCAGTCGGGACATGAGCTCCTACGAGCAGTACTTC. It codes for CASRDMSSYEQYF. Full variable domain (outside the CDR3, taken from reference TRBV2 and TRBJ2-7): EPEVTQTPSHQVTQMGQEVILRCVPISNHLYFYWYRQILGQKVEFLVSFYNNEISEKSEIFDDQFSVERPDGSNFTLKIRSTKLEDSAMYFCASRDMSSYEQYFGPGTRLTVT.

Only a few counts were recorded for this clonotype. This sequence joins TRBV6-1 and TRBJ1-5; D is unclear. The CDR3 is 15 residues long. From germline, CDR1 is MNHNS and CDR2 SASEGT. V was cut by 5 bases and J by 2 bases, with 13 bases left in between. CDR3 bases: TGTGCCAGCAGTAGGTCCTCCTGGGGCAATCAGCCCCAGCATTTT. Translating gives CASSRSSWGNQPQHF.